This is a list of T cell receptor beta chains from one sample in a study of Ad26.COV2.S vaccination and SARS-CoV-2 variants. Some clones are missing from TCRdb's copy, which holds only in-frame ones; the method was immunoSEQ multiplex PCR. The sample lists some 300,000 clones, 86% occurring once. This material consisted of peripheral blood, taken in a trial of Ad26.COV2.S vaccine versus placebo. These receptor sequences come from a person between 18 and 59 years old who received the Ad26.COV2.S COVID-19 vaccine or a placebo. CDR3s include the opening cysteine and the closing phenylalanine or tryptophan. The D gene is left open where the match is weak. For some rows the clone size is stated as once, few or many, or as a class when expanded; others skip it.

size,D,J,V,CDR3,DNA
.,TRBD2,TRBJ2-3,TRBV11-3,CASSLRSSGGVTDTQYF,TGTGCCAGCAGCTTAAGGTCTAGCGGGGGGGTTACAGATACGCAGTATTTT
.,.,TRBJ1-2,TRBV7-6,CASSLNPQVNYGYTF,TGTGCCAGCAGCTTGAACCCCCAGGTTAACTATGGCTACACCTTC
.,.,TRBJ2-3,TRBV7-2,CASSLARRNTDTQYF,TGTGCCAGCAGCTTAGCTCGCAGGAACACAGATACGCAGTATTTT
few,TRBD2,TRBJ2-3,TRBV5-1,CASSLATSGSTDTQYF,TGCGCCAGCAGCTTGGCCACTAGCGGTAGCACAGATACGCAGTATTTT
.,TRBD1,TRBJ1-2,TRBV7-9,CASSLETGSYTF,TGTGCCAGCAGCTTAGAGACAGGGAGCTACACCTTC
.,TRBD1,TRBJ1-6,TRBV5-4,CASSPGQGILLSPLHF,TGTGCCAGCAGCCCCGGACAGGGGATACTATTATCACCCCTCCACTTT
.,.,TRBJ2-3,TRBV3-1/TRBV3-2,CASSQWTGTDTQYF,TGTGCCAGCAGCCAATGGACAGGCACAGATACGCAGTATTTT
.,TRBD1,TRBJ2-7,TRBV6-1,CASSEPPGTGTYEQYF,TGTGCCAGCAGTGAACCGCCCGGGACAGGGACCTACGAGCAGTACTTC
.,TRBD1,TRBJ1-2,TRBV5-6,CASSLGTAGYYYGYTF,TGTGCCAGCAGCTTAGGGACAGCCGGCTATTACTATGGCTACACCTTC
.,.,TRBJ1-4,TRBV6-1,CASSPPGEGEKLFF,TGTGCCAGCAGTCCCCCAGGGGAAGGTGAAAAACTGTTTTTT
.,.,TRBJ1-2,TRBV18,CASSPLQEGHTYGYTF,TGTGCCAGCTCACCACTCCAGGAGGGTCATACCTATGGCTACACCTTC
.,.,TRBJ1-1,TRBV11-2,CASSPGRDRYTAEAFF,TGTGCCAGCAGCCCCGGGCGTGACAGATACACTGCTGAAGCTTTCTTT
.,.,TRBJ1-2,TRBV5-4,CASSVQGSFLTF,TGTGCCAGCAGCGTACAGGGAAGCTTCCTCACCTTC